This section outlines one TCR beta chain sequence together with its context. Its antigen remains undetermined. No quality values exist for individual bases; no much larger clone is one base distant. TCRbeta CDR3 regions were amplified from genomic DNA using the immunoSEQ Assay, a bias-controlled multiplex PCR. The authors' analysis ran thus. The number of nucleated cells in each sample was estimated from the amplification of reference gene primers within the assay. To quantify the absolute abundance of each unique TCRbeta CDR3 rearrangement, sequence reads were collapsed and filtered. For each sample, productive Simpson clonality was calculated as the square root of Simpson's diversity index across productive rearrangements. The table was pulled from immuneACCESS by TCRdb, which kept in-frame rearrangements only. Such tables lose some clones; where checked, under half of the loss comes from unresolved V genes, and the rest has no known cause. V, J and clone size were drawn from that table, and D and trimming were deduced from the DNA. The sample profile shows 180,000 or so clones; over 75% of them were found once. Clones ranked in the top ten supply approximately 2.7% of the sample.

The data derive from a study of blood T cell repertoires in COVID-19 (TCRdb year 2020). Looking at the study overall: The collaborator samples originated in the United States, Italy and Spain and spanned the acute and convalescent phases of COVID-19. The material from the prospective study consisted of cDNA or gDNA derived from T cells, B-cell-depleted T cells, or PBMCs. Where HLA class I and class II types were available, the types were taken from metadata supplied by the sample provider, not from assay-based typing. A de-identified subject ID, COVID-19 status, age in years and sex were almost always included in the sample metadata. The repertoires were released in a freely available public database intended as a resource for research on the immune response to SARS-CoV-2. The dataset comprised deeply sampled blood TCRbeta repertoires from subjects exposed to, actively infected with, or recovered from COVID-19. The samples were drawn from the first 160 participants of the ongoing ImmuneRACE study and from 1,200 or so subjects provided by 6 global collaborators.

Results and caveats for the whole study, not just this receptor: The quantity of clinical and demographic metadata differed by source and by participant and was supplied without curation.

Whole blood was collected in K2EDTA tubes by collaborating institutions according to the institutions' own protocols. For TCRbeta analysis, collaborators shipped samples in one of three forms: frozen whole blood, isolated PBMCs, or DNA extracted from either of those sample types. The TCR sequence derives from a man between 35 and 55 years old with active or convalescent COVID-19. Sequenced material: peripheral blood.

This receptor carries the CDR3 CASMSPSGGDEQYF. The DNA is TGCGCCAGCATGTCCCCTAGCGGGGGGGACGAGCAGTACTTC. The chain is made from TRBV10-2 and TRBJ2-7; 12 central nucleotides agree with TRBD2. Spanning cysteine to phenylalanine, the CDR3 consists of 14 amino acids. The retained sequence is limited to the CDR3, 42 bases, with the frame set at the first base. Unmatched junction bases come to 6, with V trimmed by 7 bases and J by 5 bases. Based on the germline V gene, the CDR1 and CDR2 sequences are WSHSY and SAAADI.